This T cell receptor (beta chain) was obtained from a study of T cells in Graves' hyperthyroidism and ophthalmopathy. General observations from the study: Blood shared most expanded thyroid clonotypes above 0.001. Separating ophthalmopathy from stable hyperthyroidism was achieved by a 13 V-J model.

A few counts support this clonotype. The antigen remains undetermined. Amplified regions were TCR beta CDR3 sequences from RNA transcripts. RT-PCR in the first round (using the HTBI primer set) targeted the TCR CDR3. TCRdb fed the multiplex PCR reads into MiXCR, producing one record per CDR3 protein. The sample has 640,000 or so distinct CDR3 sequences, roughly 14% seen once. Germline values: CDR1 MNHEY, CDR2 SVGEGT. CDR3 length: 16 amino acids. J was trimmed by 4 bases and V by 2 bases; bases with no gene match: 8. Clinical symptoms, serum thyroxine, TRAb, thyroid ultrasound and orbital computed tomography informed diagnoses.

The TCR sequence derives from a woman aged 40 to 55 with Graves' ophthalmopathy. The material sequenced was blood. The V gene is TRBV6-2 or TRBV6-3, the J gene TRBJ1-2, with TRBD1 identical over 9 bases. The CDR3 DNA reads TGTGCCAGCAGTTACCGGGACAGGGTTAGAGGCTATGGCTACACCTTC. It translates to CASSYRDRVRGYGYTF.